Following are 18 T cell receptor beta chains from one sample sequenced in a study of cytomegalovirus exposure and HLA in healthy donors. Use of 60 Vbeta and 13 Jbeta primers characterized the PCR. TCRdb keeps only in-frame clones here, not all; method: immunoSEQ multiplex PCR. Its table records about 130,000 clones. The specimen was PBMCs. The receptors were sampled from a woman aged 55-69 years in good health and CMV-seronegative.

The V and J genes are TRBV6-6 and TRBJ1-2; D may be TRBD1 (5 bases). The CDR3 spans 13 residues. Trimming took 9 bases from V and 4 from J, leaving 15 bases between them. Germline CDR1 and CDR2: MNHNY and SVGAGI (reference sequence). The CDR3 here is CASDGAGIYGYTF. Written as DNA, the CDR3 is TGTGCCAGTGATGGGGCAGGGATCTATGGCTACACCTTC.

This chain joins TRBV6-6 and TRBJ2-1, with 8 bases fitting TRBD2. In germline, CDR1 is MNHNY, CDR2 SVGAGI (reference sequence). This CDR3 region has 15 residues. Trimming at V came to 5 bases and at J to 10 bases, leaving 13 bases not matched to a gene. CDR3 in amino acids: CASSESGSTIREQFF. The CDR3 DNA follows: TGTGCCAGCAGTGAGAGCGGGAGCACTATTCGGGAGCAGTTCTTC.

The chain has TRBV7-6 and TRBJ1-2; 8 positions agree with TRBD1. The CDR3 length is 15 residues. V was clipped by 5 bases and J by 0 bases; unmatched bases: 5. Germline values: CDR1 SGHVS, CDR2 FNYEAQ. DNA for the CDR3: TGTGCCAGCAGCGCAGACAGGGGATCTAACTATGGCTACACCTTC. Translating it yields CASSADRGSNYGYTF.

The chain carries TRBV29-1 and TRBJ2-3, with 12 bases that match TRBD2. The CDR3 has 15 residues. CDR1 is SQVTM and CDR2 is ANQGSEA in the germline V gene. V was pared by 6 bases and J by 0 bases, with 4 bases of the junction left unmatched. CDR3 region: CSVPGLAGSTDTQYF. Here the CDR3 DNA reads TGCAGCGTCCCAGGACTAGCGGGGAGCACAGATACGCAGTATTTT.

V and J are TRBV5-6 and TRBJ2-1; a possible D gene is TRBD1 (5 bases). Germline loops: CDR1 SGHDT, CDR2 YYEEEE. The CDR3 is 13 amino acids. V shed 1 base and J shed 9 bases, with 11 bases lying between them. CDR3 in amino acids: CASSLQGSAEQFF. CDR3 bases: TGTGCCAGCAGCTTGCAGGGATCGGCTGAGCAGTTCTTC.

The chain joins TRBV6-5 to TRBJ1-1; D gene unclear. The CDR3 is 13 residues long. Germline loops: CDR1 MNHEY, CDR2 SVGAGI. Trimming took off 7 bases at V and 1 base at J, with 10 bases between the two ends. This CDR3 reads CASNSRGNTEAFF. The CDR3 region has the DNA TGTGCCAGCAACTCTCGTGGGAACACTGAAGCTTTCTTT.

The chain joins TRBV13 to TRBJ2-1; D possibly corresponds to TRBD2 (5 bases). V shed 5 bases and J shed 7 bases, with 18 bases lying between them. Germline V lookup: CDR1 PRHDT, CDR2 FYEKMQ (reference sequence). The CDR3 spans 15 residues. In DNA, the CDR3 is TGTGCCAGCAGCGCCCCCATTCGGGGTCCTAATGAGCAGTTCTTC. It encodes CASSAPIRGPNEQFF.

The V and J genes are TRBV27 and TRBJ2-1; 9 nucleotides align to TRBD2. V lost 6 bases to trimming and J lost 1 base; unmatched junction nucleotides: 4. The germline V gene encodes CDR1 MNHEY and CDR2 SMNVEV (reference sequence). This CDR3 region has 15 residues. CDR3 loop: CASSLSGSSYNEQFF. CDR3 DNA: TGTGCCAGCAGCCTTAGCGGGAGTTCCTACAATGAGCAGTTCTTC.

The chain has TRBV7-8 and TRBJ2-5; 7 bases align to TRBD2. V trimming: 4 bases; J trimming: 2 bases; junction bases outside the gene matches: 7. CDR3 length equals 15 residues. Germline CDR1 SGHVS, CDR2 FQNEAQ. This CDR3 reads CASSSGGGGQETQYF. The CDR3 DNA sequence: TGTGCCAGCAGCTCTGGGGGGGGAGGGCAAGAGACCCAGTACTTC.

The chain carries TRBV5-6 and TRBJ1-6; D is ambiguous. Trimming cost V 4 bases and J 6 bases, with 11 bases left between them. This CDR3 contains 14 residues. Germline V gene data show CDR1 as SGHDT and CDR2 as YYEEEE. The CDR3 is CASSHIVLNSPLHF. CDR3 DNA sequence: TGTGCCAGCAGCCACATCGTGCTTAATTCACCCCTCCACTTT.

This chain connects TRBV4-1 to TRBJ2-3, with D perhaps matching TRBD1 (8 bases). The germline CDR1 and CDR2 sequences are MGHRA and YSYEKL. V dropped 3 bases and J dropped 6 bases, with 25 bases sitting between them. The CDR3 extends over 18 amino acids. This CDR3 is CASSHPGGRQGRADTQYF. In DNA form, the CDR3 reads TGCGCCAGCAGCCATCCCGGGGGCAGACAGGGGAGGGCTGATACGCAGTATTTT.

CDR3 amino acids: CASSSPMGGYGYTF. The CDR3 coding sequence is TGTGCCAGCAGTTCCCCCATGGGAGGCTATGGCTACACCTTC. The chain employs TRBV27 and TRBJ1-2; no reliable D call. Between the trimmed V and J ends, which lost 4 bases and 4 bases, there was a span of 13 bases. Germline loops: CDR1 MNHEY, CDR2 SMNVEV (reference sequence). The CDR3 covers 14 residues.

The chain has TRBV28 and TRBJ1-3; D is possibly TRBD1 (6 bases). Germline V CDR1 and CDR2: MDHEN, SYDVKM. Trimming stripped 3 bases from V and 2 bases from J, with 11 bases between. The CDR3 is 15 residues long. CDR3 nucleotides: TGTGCCAGCAGTTTCGTACAGGGCCCTGGAAACACCATATATTTT. Translating gives CASSFVQGPGNTIYF.

CDR3: CASSAAPGFNTGELFF. CDR3 sequence (DNA): TGTGCCAGCAGCGCGGCGCCGGGTTTCAACACCGGGGAGCTGTTTTTT. The chain combines TRBV11-2 with TRBJ2-2; no definite D call. The CDR3 sequence is 16 residues long. Germline V gives CDR1 SGHAT, CDR2 FQNNGV. Trimming took off 5 bases at V and 2 bases at J, with 15 bases between the two ends. The full variable domain, with the rest looked up from reference TRBV11-2 and TRBJ2-2, is EAGVAQSPRYKIIEKRQSVAFWCNPISGHATLYWYQQILGQGPKLLIQFQNNGVVDDSQLPKDRFSAERLKGVDSTLKIQPAKLEDSAVYLCASSAAPGFNTGELFFGEGSRLTVL.

This chain uses TRBV15 with TRBJ2-5; D gene uncertain. V was pared by 0 bases and J by 1 base, with 9 bases between. The CDR3 has 15 residues. From germline, CDR1 is LNHNV and CDR2 YYDKDF (reference sequence). The CDR3 nucleotides read TGTGCCACCAGCAGAGAACCGGTAGCCCAAGAGACCCAGTACTTC. This codes for CATSREPVAQETQYF. Full variable domain (outside the CDR3, taken from reference TRBV15 and TRBJ2-5): DAMVIQNPRYQVTQFGKPVTLSCSQTLNHNVMYWYQQKSSQAPKLLFHYYDKDFNNEADTPDNFQSRRPNTSFCFLDIRSPGLGDTAMYLCATSREPVAQETQYFGPGTRLLVL.

The chain carries TRBV2 and TRBJ2-5; possible D gene TRBD2, 6 bases. Germline V gene lookup returns CDR1 SNHLY and CDR2 FYNNEI. Between the trimmed V and J ends, which lost 5 bases and 7 bases, there was a span of 14 bases. The CDR3 is 13 residues long. CDR3 sequence: CASSWTPEGTQYF. The CDR3 bases are TGTGCCAGCAGTTGGACACCGGAGGGGACCCAGTACTTC.

V gene TRBV6-5 combines with J gene TRBJ2-7; 10 nucleotides align to TRBD2. The V segment lost 7 bases and the J segment 4 bases; nucleotides outside the gene matches: 7. The CDR3 has 14 residues. Germline-derived CDR1 and CDR2 are MNHEY and SVGAGI. CDR3 coding DNA: TGTGCCAGCAAACAACTAGCGGGATCGTACGAGCAGTACTTC. Translation: CASKQLAGSYEQYF.

The chain combines TRBV5-4 with TRBJ1-1, with D uncertain. CDR3 length: 17 amino acids. CDR1 and CDR2 (germline): SGHNT, YYREEE (reference sequence). V was shortened by 0 bases and J by 1 base, with 16 bases between the two germline ends. CDR3 DNA sequence: TGTGCCAGCAGCTTGGGCGGAAAGATCTTATCGAACACTGAAGCTTTCTTT. This encodes CASSLGGKILSNTEAFF.